The 21 T cell receptor beta chains in this list originate from one sample, sequenced in a study of blood T cells in healthy people across ages. Primed by a sample-barcoded 5' primer and a J-beta primer mix, a second PCR proceeded for about 6 to 12 cycles. Each CDR3 protein gets one entry after TCRdb re-called the 5' RACE reads with MiXCR. The sample holds around 700,000 distinct CDR3 sequences; 20% to 25% are singletons and the top ten take 9.4%. The same specimen was also included in a second study, on T cells of mothers and their children.

Sequencing input: blood. The receptors come from a boy aged 10-17 years in good health.

The chain uses TRBV29-1 and TRBJ1-2; the D gene is possibly TRBD1 (5 bases). V lost 6 bases and J lost 8, with 22 bases in between. CDR3 length: 14 amino acids. Germline V lookup: CDR1 SQVTM, CDR2 ANQGSEA. This CDR3 reads CSVPSRDPLCGYTF. The CDR3 nucleotides are TGCAGCGTGCCCTCCCGGGACCCCCTGTGCGGCTACACCTTC.

This clonotype was observed a few times. This chain links TRBV27 with TRBJ2-5, with D perhaps matching TRBD1 or TRBD2 (6 bases each). The last part of the DNA fits TRBJ2-7 better; the J call may be wrong. The CDR3 extends over 14 amino acids. In germline, CDR1 is MNHEY, CDR2 SMNVEV (reference sequence). The DNA of the CDR3 is TGTGCCAGCAGTCCCGTGAGGGGGGCCTACGAGCAGTACTTC. Protein product: CASSPVRGAYEQYF.

The rearrangement uses TRBV7-9 and TRBJ1-2, with no clear D. With 3 bases removed from V and 1 base from J, the gap between germline ends came to 9 bases. Germline CDR1 is SEHNR and CDR2 is FQNEAQ (reference sequence). The CDR3 extends over 14 amino acids. The CDR3 spells CASSFGGINYGYTF. The CDR3 nucleotides are TGTGCCAGCAGCTTTGGCGGCATTAACTATGGCTACACCTTC.

This clonotype was seen a handful of times. The V and J genes are TRBV29-1 and TRBJ2-3; 8 bases are shared with TRBD2. This CDR3 is built from 14 residues. V lost 0 bases to trimming and J lost 8 bases; unmatched junction nucleotides: 7. The germline CDR1 and CDR2 sequences are SQVTM and ANQGSEA. The CDR3 DNA is TGCAGCGTTGAAGAACCAGCGGGAGTCTTTACGCAGTATTTT. This encodes CSVEEPAGVFTQYF.

The V call is TRBV12-3 or TRBV12-4, the J call TRBJ2-2; D could derive from TRBD1 or TRBD2 (5 bases each). With 5 bases removed from V and 1 base from J, the gap between germline ends came to 11 bases. The CDR3 totals 15 residues. CDR3 amino acids: CASSPRDGNTGELFF. CDR3 in DNA: TGTGCCAGCAGTCCACGGGACGGGAACACCGGGGAGCTGTTTTTT.

The chain uses TRBV2 and TRBJ2-7; 11 bases align to TRBD2. Germline V CDR1 and CDR2: SNHLY, FYNNEI. V lost 1 base, J lost 2 bases, and 4 bases stayed unmatched. This CDR3 is built from 16 residues. Here the CDR3 reads CASSEGVAGGPYEQYF. CDR3 sequence (DNA): TGTGCCAGCAGTGAAGGGGTAGCGGGAGGGCCCTACGAGCAGTACTTC.

The chain couples TRBV28 to TRBJ1-1; D gene uncertain. This CDR3 comprises 13 residues. Germline CDR1 reads MDHEN; CDR2 reads SYDVKM. V lost 10 bases to trimming and J lost 7 bases, with 19 bases between them. The CDR3: CATQTPTRGEAFF. As DNA, the CDR3 is TGTGCCACCCAGACCCCCACTCGGGGTGAAGCTTTCTTT.

The V gene is TRBV14, the J gene TRBJ2-5; 8 bases are shared with TRBD2. Germline V gene data show CDR1 as SGHDN and CDR2 as FVKESK. V dropped 4 bases and J dropped 1; count of bases not matched to a gene: 8. The CDR3 contains 16 residues. The CDR3 coding sequence is TGTGCCAGCAGCCCACTCCAACTAGCGGCCCAAGAGACCCAGTACTTC. Amino acid sequence: CASSPLQLAAQETQYF.

A few counts support this clonotype. This chain's CDR3 is CASSNPSRKNNEQFF. CDR3 sequence (DNA): TGTGCCAGCTCGAACCCGTCCCGGAAAAACAATGAGCAGTTCTTC. The gene calls are TRBV28 and TRBJ2-1; D gene unclear. CDR1 and CDR2 (germline): MDHEN, SYDVKM. V gave up 8 bases and J gave up 5 bases, with 19 bases separating them. This CDR3 spans 15 amino acids.

The chain combines TRBV12-3 or TRBV12-4 with TRBJ2-7; 7 bases map to TRBD2. V dropped 5 bases and J dropped 6; count of bases not matched to a gene: 7. This CDR3 region has 13 residues. In DNA form, the CDR3 reads TGTGCCAGCAGTGCCACCGGGACTACCGAGCAGTACTTC. It encodes CASSATGTTEQYF.

This clonotype was seen only a few times. The rearrangement links TRBV15 to TRBJ2-5; 7 bases are a match to TRBD1. The germline gives CDR1 LNHNV, CDR2 YYDKDF (reference sequence). The CDR3 extends over 16 amino acids. V was clipped by 0 bases and J by 1 base; unmatched bases: 5. The CDR3 coding sequence is TGTGCCACCAGCAGAGATCGGACAGGAATCCAAGAGACCCAGTACTTC. This translates into CATSRDRTGIQETQYF.

This clonotype has ten or more counts. The chain links TRBV28 to TRBJ2-7, with TRBD2 as a possible D gene (5 bases). The CDR3 consists of 14 residues. The V and J ends lost 6 bases and 0 bases respectively, with 12 bases between them. Looked up from germline, CDR1 is MDHEN and CDR2 is SYDVKM. In DNA form, the CDR3 reads TGTGCCAGCAGCTTAACGGGGAGCTCCTACGAGCAGTACTTC. This encodes CASSLTGSSYEQYF.

The chain links TRBV6-6 to TRBJ2-5; tentative D call: TRBD2 (6 bases). V was clipped by 2 bases and J by 5 bases, with 12 bases between them. The germline gives CDR1 MNHNY, CDR2 SVGAGI (reference sequence). The CDR3 is made up of 14 amino acids. Here the CDR3 DNA reads TGTGCCAGCAGTTACGGGGACTCGTGGGAGACCCAGTACTTC. This encodes CASSYGDSWETQYF.

This clonotype was recorded a few times. The chain combines TRBV6-1 with TRBJ2-5, with D tentatively TRBD1 (5 bases). V shed 7 bases and J shed 0 bases, with 9 bases lying between them. Germline V lookup: CDR1 MNHNS, CDR2 SASEGT. There are 13 residues in the CDR3. The CDR3 DNA is TGTGCCAGCATGGGGCGGAACCAAGAGACCCAGTACTTC. Protein sequence: CASMGRNQETQYF.

The chain joins TRBV12-3 or TRBV12-4 to TRBJ2-2, with no clear D. The length of the CDR3 is 14 residues. Trimming removed 6 bases from V and 4 bases from J, with 12 bases in between. CDR3 in DNA: TGTGCCAGCAGGTCCGACACATTCACCGGGGAGCTGTTTTTT. It is translated as CASRSDTFTGELFF.

This chain links TRBV27 with TRBJ2-6; D is uncertain. Trimming took 4 bases from V and 2 from J, leaving 6 bases between them. Germline V lookup: CDR1 MNHEY, CDR2 SMNVEV (reference sequence). The CDR3 extends over 14 amino acids. Here the CDR3 DNA reads TGTGCCAGCAGTTCCGATGCTGGGGCCAACGTCCTGACTTTC. Translation gives CASSSDAGANVLTF.

Written as DNA, the CDR3 is TGTGCCAGCAGCCCCCCGGGTGTTCGCTCGTACGAGCAGTACTTC. This translates into CASSPPGVRSYEQYF. The rearrangement joins TRBV7-2 to TRBJ2-1; D not certain. The DNA end favors TRBJ2-7, so the J call may be wrong. In germline, CDR1 is SGHTA, CDR2 FQGNSA. This CDR3 contains 15 residues.

A few counts support this clonotype. This rearrangement joins TRBV6-1 to TRBJ2-1, with TRBD2 identical over 10 bases. The V and J ends lost 6 bases and 1 base, in that order; junction bases with no gene match: 6. The CDR3 length is 16 residues. Germline V gives CDR1 MNHNS, CDR2 SASEGT. The CDR3 DNA reads as TGTGCCAGCAGGGGTAGCGGGGGGAATTCCTACAATGAGCAGTTCTTC. It encodes CASRGSGGNSYNEQFF.

The chain combines TRBV29-1 with TRBJ2-1, with D uncertain. CDR3 length equals 11 residues. The germline V gene has CDR1 SQVTM and CDR2 ANQGSEA. V lost 0 bases to trimming and J lost 8 bases, with 5 bases between them. The DNA of the CDR3 is TGCAGCGTTGAAGATCGCGATGAGCAGTTCTTC. Its translation is CSVEDRDEQFF.

This clonotype was observed a few times. The chain uses TRBV7-3 and TRBJ2-2; D not certain. This CDR3 comprises 13 residues. CDR1 and CDR2 from the germline V gene are SGHTA and FQGTGA. V was pared by 5 bases and J by 6 bases, with 10 bases between. CDR3 protein: CASSRSHPGELFF. DNA for the CDR3: TGTGCCAGCAGCCGTTCACATCCCGGGGAGCTGTTTTTT.

This clonotype has a handful of counts. The chain links TRBV14 to TRBJ1-3, with D hard to call. Trimming took 1 base from V and 0 from J, leaving 10 bases between them. Germline V gene sequence: CDR1 SGHDN, CDR2 FVKESK. The CDR3 is 16 amino acids. The CDR3 sequence: CASSQVYTISGNTIYF. Written as DNA, the CDR3 is TGTGCCAGCAGCCAAGTCTACACGATCTCTGGAAACACCATATATTTT.